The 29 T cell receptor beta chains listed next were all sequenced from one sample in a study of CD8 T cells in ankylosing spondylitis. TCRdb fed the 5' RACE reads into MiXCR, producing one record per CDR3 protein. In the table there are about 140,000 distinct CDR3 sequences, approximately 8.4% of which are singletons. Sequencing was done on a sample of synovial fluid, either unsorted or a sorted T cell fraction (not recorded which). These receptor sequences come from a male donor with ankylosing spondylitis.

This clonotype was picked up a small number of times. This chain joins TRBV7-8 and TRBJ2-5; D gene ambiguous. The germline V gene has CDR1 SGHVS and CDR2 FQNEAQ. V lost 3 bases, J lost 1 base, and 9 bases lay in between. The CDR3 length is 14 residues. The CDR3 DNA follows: TGTGCCAGCAGCTTGAAACGGACCCAAGAGACCCAGTACTTC. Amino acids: CASSLKRTQETQYF.

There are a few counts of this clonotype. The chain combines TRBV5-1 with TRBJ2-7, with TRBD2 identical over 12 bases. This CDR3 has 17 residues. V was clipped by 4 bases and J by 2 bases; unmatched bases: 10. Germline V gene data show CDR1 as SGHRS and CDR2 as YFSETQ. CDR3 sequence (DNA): TGCGCCAGCAGCCGCCAACCTACTAGCGGGGGGCCCTACGAGCAGTACTTC. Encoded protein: CASSRQPTSGGPYEQYF.

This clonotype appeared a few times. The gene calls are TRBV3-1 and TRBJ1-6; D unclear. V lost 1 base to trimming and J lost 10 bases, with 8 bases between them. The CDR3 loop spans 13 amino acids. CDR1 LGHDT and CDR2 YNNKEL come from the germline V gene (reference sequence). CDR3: CASSQVWGSPLHF. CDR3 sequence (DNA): TGTGCCAGCAGCCAAGTTTGGGGATCACCCCTCCACTTT.

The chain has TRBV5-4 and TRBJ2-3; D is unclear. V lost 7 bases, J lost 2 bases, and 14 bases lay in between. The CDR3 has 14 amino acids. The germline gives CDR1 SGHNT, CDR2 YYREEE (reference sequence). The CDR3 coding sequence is TGTGCCAGCGGCCCTGGACCCCTCACAGATACGCAGTATTTT. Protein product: CASGPGPLTDTQYF.

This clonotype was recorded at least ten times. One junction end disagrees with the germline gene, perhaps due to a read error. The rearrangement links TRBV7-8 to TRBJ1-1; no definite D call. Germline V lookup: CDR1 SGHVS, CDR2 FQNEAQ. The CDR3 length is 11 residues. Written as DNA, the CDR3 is TGTGCCAGCAGCTTAAACAGTGAAGCTTTCTTT. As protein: CASSLNSEAFF.

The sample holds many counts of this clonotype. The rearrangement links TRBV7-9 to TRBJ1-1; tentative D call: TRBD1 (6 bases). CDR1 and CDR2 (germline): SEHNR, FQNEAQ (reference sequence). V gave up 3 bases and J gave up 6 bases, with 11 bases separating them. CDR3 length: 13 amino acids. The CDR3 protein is CASSFGQISEAFF. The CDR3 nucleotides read TGTGCCAGCAGCTTCGGACAGATCTCTGAAGCTTTCTTT.

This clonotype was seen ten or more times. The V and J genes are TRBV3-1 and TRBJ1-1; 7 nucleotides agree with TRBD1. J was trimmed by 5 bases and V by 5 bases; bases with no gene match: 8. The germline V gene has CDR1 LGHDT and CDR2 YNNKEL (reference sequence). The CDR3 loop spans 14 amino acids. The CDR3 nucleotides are TGTGCCAGCAGCGGGATAGGGGGCAAAACTGAAGCTTTCTTT. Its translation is CASSGIGGKTEAFF.

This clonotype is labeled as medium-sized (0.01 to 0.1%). In DNA, the CDR3 is TGTGCCAGCAGTCCCCTCGGGGGGCGTATCCACGAGCAGTACTTC. Translation gives CASSPLGGRIHEQYF. The V and J genes are TRBV11-2 and TRBJ2-7; possibly TRBD2 for D (7 bases). The germline gives CDR1 SGHAT, CDR2 FQNNGV. Between the trimmed V and J ends, which lost 6 bases and 5 bases, there was a span of 20 bases. The CDR3 contains 15 residues.

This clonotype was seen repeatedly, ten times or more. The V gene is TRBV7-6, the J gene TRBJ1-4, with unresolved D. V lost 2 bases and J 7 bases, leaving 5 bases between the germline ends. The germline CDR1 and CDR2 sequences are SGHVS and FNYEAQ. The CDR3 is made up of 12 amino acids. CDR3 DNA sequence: TGTGCCAGCAGCTTATTCCCTGAAAAACTGTTTTTT. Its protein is CASSLFPEKLFF. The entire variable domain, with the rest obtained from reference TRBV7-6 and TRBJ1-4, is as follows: GAGVSQSPRYKVTKRGQDVALRCDPISGHVSLYWYRQALGQGPEFLTYFNYEAQQDKSGLPNDRFSAERPEGSISTLTIQRTEQRDSAMYRCASSLFPEKLFFGSGTQLSVL.

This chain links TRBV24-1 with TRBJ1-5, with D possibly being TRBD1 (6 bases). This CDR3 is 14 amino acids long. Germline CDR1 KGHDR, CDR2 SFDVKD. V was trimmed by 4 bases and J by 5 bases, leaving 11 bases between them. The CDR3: CATSESGQYQPQHF. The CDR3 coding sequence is TGTGCCACCAGTGAGAGTGGACAGTATCAGCCCCAGCATTTT.

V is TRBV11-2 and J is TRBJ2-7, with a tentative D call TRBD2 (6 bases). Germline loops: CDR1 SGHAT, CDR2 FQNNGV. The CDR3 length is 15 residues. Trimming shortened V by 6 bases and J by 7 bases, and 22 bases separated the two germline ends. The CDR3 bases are TGTGCCAGCAGTCCTACCCCGGGAGCTTCAGGGGAGCAGTACTTC. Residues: CASSPTPGASGEQYF.

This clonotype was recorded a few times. The CDR3 region has the DNA TGTGCCAGTAGTAAAAGGCTGGACAGGTTAAAACTGTTTTTT. Residues: CASSKRLDRLKLFF. J is TRBJ1-4 and V is TRBV19, with 7 bases matching TRBD1. This CDR3 comprises 14 residues. V shed 4 bases, J shed 10 bases, and the junction held 9 bases outside the gene matches. Germline V CDR1 and CDR2: LNHDA, SQIVND (reference sequence).

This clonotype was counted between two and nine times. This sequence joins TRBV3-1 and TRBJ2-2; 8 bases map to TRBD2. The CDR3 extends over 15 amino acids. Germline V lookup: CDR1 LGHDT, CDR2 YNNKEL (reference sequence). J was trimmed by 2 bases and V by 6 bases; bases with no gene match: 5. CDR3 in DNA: TGTGCCAGCAGTAAACTAGCGGCTAACACCGGGGAGCTGTTTTTT. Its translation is CASSKLAANTGELFF.

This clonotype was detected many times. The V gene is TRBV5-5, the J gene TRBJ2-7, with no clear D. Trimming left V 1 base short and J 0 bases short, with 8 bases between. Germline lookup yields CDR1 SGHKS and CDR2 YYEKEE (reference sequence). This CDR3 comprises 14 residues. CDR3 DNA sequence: TGTGCCAGCAGCTTGTCCGAAGCCTCCTACGAGCAGTACTTC. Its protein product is CASSLSEASYEQYF. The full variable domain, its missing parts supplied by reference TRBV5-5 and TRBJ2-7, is DAGVTQSPTHLIKTRGQQVTLRCSPISGHKSVSWYQQVLGQGPQFIFQYYEKEERGRGNFPDRFSARQFPNYSSELNVNALLLGDSALYLCASSLSEASYEQYFGPGTRLTVT.

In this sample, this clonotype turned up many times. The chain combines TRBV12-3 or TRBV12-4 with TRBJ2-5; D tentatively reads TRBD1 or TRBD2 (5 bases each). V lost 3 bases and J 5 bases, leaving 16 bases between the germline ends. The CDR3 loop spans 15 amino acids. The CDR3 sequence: CASSLMWTGRETQYF. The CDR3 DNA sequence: TGTGCCAGCAGTTTGATGTGGACGGGACGGGAGACCCAGTACTTC.

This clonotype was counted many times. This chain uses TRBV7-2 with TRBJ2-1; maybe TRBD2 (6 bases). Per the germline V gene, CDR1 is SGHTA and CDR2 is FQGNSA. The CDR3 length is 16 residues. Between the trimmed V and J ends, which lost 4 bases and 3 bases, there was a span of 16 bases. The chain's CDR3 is CASSSRSGVVYNEQFF. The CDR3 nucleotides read TGTGCCAGCAGCTCCCGGTCGGGGGTGGTCTACAATGAGCAGTTCTTC.

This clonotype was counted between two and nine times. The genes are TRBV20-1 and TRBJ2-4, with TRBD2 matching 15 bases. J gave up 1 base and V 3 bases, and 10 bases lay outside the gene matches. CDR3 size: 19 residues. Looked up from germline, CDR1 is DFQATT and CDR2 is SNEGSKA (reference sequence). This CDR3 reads CSASGGLAGGPGAKNIQYF. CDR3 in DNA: TGCAGTGCTAGCGGCGGACTAGCGGGAGGGCCGGGGGCCAAAAACATTCAGTACTTC.

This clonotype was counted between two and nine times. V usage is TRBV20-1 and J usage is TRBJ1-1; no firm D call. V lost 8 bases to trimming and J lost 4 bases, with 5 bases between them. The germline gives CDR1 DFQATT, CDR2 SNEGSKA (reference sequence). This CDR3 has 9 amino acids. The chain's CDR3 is CSRSTEAFF. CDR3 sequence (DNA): TGCAGTCGCAGCACTGAAGCTTTCTTT.

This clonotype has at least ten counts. The CDR3, as DNA: TGCAGTGCTAGAGGCAGGGGGCGGGGTAACACTGAAGCTTTCTTT. This encodes CSARGRGRGNTEAFF. The chain recombines TRBV20-1 with TRBJ1-1; the match to TRBD1 covers 8 bases. The ends lost 1 base at V and 2 bases at J; junction bases unmatched: 6. The CDR3 loop spans 15 amino acids. CDR1 is DFQATT and CDR2 is SNEGSKA in the germline V gene (reference sequence).

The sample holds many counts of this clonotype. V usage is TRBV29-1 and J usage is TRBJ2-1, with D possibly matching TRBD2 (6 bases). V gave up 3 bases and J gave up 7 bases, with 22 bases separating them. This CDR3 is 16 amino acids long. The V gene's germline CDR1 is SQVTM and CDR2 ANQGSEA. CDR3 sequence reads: CSVERRGRGLGNEQFF. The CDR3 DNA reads TGCAGCGTTGAGCGGAGGGGAAGGGGCCTGGGGAATGAGCAGTTCTTC.

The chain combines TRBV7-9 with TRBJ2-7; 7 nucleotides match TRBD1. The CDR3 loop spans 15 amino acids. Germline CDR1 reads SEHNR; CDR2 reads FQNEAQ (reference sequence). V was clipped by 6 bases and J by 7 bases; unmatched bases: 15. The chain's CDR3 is CASSPTGQALGEQYF. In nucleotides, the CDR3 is TGTGCCAGCAGTCCTACTGGACAGGCGCTGGGGGAGCAGTACTTC.

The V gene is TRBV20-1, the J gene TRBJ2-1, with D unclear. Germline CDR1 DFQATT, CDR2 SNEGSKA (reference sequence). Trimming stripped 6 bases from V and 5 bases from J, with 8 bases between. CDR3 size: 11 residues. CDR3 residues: CSADSHNEQFF. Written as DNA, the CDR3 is TGCAGTGCCGATTCCCACAATGAGCAGTTCTTC.

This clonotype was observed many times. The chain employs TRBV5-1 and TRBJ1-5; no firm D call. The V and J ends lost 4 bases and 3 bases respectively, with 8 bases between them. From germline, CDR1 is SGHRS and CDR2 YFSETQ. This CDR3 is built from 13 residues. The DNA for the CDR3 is TGCGCCAGCAGCCCGGGGAACAATCAGCCCCAGCATTTT. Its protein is CASSPGNNQPQHF. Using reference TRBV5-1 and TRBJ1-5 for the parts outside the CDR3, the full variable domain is KAGVTQTPRYLIKTRGQQVTLSCSPISGHRSVSWYQQTPGQGLQFLFEYFSETQRNKGNFPGRFSGRQFSNSRSEMNVSTLELGDSALYLCASSPGNNQPQHFGDGTRLSIL.

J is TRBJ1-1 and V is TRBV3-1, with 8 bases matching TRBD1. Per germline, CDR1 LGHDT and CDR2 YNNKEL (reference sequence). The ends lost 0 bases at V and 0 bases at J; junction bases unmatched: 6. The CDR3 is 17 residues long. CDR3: CASSQETGDTLNTEAFF. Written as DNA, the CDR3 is TGTGCCAGCAGCCAAGAGACAGGGGACACTTTGAACACTGAAGCTTTCTTT.

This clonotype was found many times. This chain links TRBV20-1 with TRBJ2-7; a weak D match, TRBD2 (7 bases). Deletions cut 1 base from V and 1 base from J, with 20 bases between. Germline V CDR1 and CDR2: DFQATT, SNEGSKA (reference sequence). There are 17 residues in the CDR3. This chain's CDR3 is CSARGVGGRGLSYEQYF. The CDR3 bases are TGCAGTGCTAGAGGCGTAGGGGGGCGGGGGTTATCCTACGAGCAGTACTTC.

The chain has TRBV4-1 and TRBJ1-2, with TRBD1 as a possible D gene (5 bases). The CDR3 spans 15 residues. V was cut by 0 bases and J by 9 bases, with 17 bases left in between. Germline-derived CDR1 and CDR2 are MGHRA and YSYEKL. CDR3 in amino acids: CASSQDLQGRRSYTF. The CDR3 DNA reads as TGCGCCAGCAGCCAAGATCTTCAGGGACGTAGAAGCTACACCTTC.

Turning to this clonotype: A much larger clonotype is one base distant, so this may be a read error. As DNA, the CDR3 is TGTGCCAGCAGCCCCGGGGAGACCAATAAGCAGTTCTTC. It translates to CASSPGETNKQFF. This chain connects TRBV7-2 to TRBJ2-1, with a tentative D call TRBD2 (5 bases). The CDR3 has 13 amino acids. Germline V gene lookup returns CDR1 SGHTA and CDR2 FQGNSA.

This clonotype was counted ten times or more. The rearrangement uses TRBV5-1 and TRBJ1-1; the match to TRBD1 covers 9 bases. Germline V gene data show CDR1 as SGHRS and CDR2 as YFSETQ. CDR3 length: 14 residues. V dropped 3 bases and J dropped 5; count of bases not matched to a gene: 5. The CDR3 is CASSWGTGSTEAFF. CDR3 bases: TGCGCCAGCAGCTGGGGGACAGGGTCAACTGAAGCTTTCTTT.

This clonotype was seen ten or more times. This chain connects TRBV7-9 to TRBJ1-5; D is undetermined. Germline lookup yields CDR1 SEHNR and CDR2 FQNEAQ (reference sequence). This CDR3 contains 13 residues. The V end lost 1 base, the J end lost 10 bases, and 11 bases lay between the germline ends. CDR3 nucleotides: TGTGCCAGCAGCTTAGAATCGACGACTCCCCAGCATTTT. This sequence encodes CASSLESTTPQHF. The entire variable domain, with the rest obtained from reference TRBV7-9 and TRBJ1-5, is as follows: DTGVSQNPRHKITKRGQNVTFRCDPISEHNRLYWYRQTLGQGPEFLTYFQNEAQLEKSRLLSDRFSAERPKGSFSTLEIQRTEQGDSAMYLCASSLESTTPQHFGDGTRLSIL.